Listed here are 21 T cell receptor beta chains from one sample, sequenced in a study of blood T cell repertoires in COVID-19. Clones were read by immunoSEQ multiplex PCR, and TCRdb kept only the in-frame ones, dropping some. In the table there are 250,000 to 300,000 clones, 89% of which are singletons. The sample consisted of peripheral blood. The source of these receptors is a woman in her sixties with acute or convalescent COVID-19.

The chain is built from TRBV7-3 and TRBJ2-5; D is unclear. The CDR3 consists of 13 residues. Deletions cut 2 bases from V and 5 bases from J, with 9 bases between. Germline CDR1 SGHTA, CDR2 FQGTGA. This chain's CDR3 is CASSLQVRETQYF. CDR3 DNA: TGTGCCAGCAGCTTACAGGTCCGGGAGACCCAGTACTTC.

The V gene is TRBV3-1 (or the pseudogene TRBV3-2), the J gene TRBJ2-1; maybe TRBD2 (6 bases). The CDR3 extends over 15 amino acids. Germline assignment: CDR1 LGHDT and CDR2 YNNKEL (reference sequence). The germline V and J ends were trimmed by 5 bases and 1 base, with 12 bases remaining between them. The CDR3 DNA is TGTGCCAGCAGCTACTCCGGGACTTCCTACAATGAGCAGTTCTTC. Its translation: CASSYSGTSYNEQFF.

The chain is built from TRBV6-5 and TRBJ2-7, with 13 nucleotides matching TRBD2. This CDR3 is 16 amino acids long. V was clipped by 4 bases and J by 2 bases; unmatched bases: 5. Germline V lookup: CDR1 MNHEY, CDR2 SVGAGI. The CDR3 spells CASSSTSGGAPYEQYF. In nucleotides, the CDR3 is TGTGCCAGCAGTTCTACTAGCGGGGGGGCTCCCTACGAGCAGTACTTC.

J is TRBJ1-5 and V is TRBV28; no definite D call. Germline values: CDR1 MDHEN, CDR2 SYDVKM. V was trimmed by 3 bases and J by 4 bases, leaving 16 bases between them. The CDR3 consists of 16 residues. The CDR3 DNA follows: TGTGCCAGCAGTTTCCCCCAGGCAGCCAAGAATCAGCCCCAGCATTTT. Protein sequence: CASSFPQAAKNQPQHF.

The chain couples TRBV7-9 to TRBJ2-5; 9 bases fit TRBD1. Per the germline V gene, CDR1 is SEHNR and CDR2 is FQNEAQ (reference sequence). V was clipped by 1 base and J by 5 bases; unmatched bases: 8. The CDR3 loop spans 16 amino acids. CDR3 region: CASSLVAGTGRETQYF. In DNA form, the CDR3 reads TGTGCCAGCAGCTTAGTAGCCGGGACAGGGAGGGAGACCCAGTACTTC.

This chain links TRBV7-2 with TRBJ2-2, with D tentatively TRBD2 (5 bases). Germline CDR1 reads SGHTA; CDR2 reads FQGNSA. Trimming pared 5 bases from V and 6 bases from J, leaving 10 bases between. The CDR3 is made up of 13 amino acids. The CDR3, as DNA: TGTGCCAGCAGCGCGGACTGGGCCGGGGAGCTGTTTTTT. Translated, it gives CASSADWAGELFF.

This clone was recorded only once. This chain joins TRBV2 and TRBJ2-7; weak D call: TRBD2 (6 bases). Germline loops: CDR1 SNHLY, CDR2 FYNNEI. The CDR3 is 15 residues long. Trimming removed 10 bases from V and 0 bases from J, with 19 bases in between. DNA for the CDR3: TGTGCCATGTATCGTGTGGCGGGGAGCTCCTACGAGCAGTACTTC. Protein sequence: CAMYRVAGSSYEQYF.

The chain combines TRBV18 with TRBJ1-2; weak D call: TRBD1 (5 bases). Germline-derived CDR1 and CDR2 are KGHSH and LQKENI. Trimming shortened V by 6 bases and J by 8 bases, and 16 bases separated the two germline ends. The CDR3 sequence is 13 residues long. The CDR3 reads CASSKGQGGGYTF. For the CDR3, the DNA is TGTGCCAGCTCTAAAGGGCAGGGTGGAGGCTACACCTTC.

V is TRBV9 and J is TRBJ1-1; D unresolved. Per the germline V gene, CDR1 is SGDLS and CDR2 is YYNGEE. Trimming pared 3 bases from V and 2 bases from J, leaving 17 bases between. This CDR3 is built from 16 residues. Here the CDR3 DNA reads TGTGCCAGCAGCGCAAGGCCGGGGTCGGGAAACACTGAAGCTTTCTTT. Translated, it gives CASSARPGSGNTEAFF.

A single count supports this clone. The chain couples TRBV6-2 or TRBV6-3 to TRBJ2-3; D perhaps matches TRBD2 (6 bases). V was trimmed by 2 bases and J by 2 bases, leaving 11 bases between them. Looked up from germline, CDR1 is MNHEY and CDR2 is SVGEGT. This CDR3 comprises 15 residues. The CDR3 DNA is TGTGCCAGCAGTTACCGCGAGCGGGTCACAGATACGCAGTATTTT. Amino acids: CASSYRERVTDTQYF.

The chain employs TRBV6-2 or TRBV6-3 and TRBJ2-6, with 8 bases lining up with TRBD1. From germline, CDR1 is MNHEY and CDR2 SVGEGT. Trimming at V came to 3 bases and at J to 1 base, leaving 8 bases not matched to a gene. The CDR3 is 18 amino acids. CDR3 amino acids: CASSYLAGGLSGANVLTF. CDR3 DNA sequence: TGTGCCAGCAGTTATCTAGCAGGGGGCTTATCTGGGGCCAACGTCCTGACTTTC.

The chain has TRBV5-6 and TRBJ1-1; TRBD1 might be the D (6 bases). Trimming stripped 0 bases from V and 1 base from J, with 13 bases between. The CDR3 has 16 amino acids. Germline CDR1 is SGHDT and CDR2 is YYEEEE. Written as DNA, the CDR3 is TGTGCCAGCAGCTTGGGCCCACGGGGGGCGAACACTGAAGCTTTCTTT. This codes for CASSLGPRGANTEAFF.

CDR3 sequence (DNA): TGTGCCAGCAGCTGGGAATTAGGGGGCGGCCAGCCCCAGCATTTT. This sequence encodes CASSWELGGGQPQHF. The chain joins TRBV5-5 to TRBJ1-5; 7 nucleotides match TRBD1. The J segment lost 7 bases and the V segment lost 3 bases, leaving 10 bases of the junction unmatched. Germline CDR1 reads SGHKS; CDR2 reads YYEKEE (reference sequence). This CDR3 contains 15 residues.

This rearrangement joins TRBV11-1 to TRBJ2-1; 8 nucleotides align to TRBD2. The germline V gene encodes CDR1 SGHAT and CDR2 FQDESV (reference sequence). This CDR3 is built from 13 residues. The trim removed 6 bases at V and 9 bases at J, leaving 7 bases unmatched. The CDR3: CASRPGGEGEQFF. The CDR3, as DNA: TGTGCCAGCAGACCGGGGGGGGAAGGTGAGCAGTTCTTC.

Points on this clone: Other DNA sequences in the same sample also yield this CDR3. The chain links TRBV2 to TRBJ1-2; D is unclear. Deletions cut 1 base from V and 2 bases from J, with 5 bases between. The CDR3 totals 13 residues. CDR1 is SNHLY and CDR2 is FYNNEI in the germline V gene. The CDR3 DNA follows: TGTGCCAGCAGTGAAGGTCAAAACTATGGCTACACCTTC. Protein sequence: CASSEGQNYGYTF.

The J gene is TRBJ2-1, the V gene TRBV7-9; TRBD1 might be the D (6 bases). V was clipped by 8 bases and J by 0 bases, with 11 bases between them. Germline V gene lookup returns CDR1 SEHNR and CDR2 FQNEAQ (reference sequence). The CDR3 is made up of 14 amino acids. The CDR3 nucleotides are TGTGCCAGCCAGGGGCTCGGCTCCTACAATGAGCAGTTCTTC. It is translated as CASQGLGSYNEQFF.

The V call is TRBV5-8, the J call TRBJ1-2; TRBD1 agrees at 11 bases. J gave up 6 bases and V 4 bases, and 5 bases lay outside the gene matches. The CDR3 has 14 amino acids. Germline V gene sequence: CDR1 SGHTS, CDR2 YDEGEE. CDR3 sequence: CASSPDRGRDGYTF. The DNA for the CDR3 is TGTGCCAGCAGCCCGGACAGGGGGCGAGATGGCTACACCTTC.

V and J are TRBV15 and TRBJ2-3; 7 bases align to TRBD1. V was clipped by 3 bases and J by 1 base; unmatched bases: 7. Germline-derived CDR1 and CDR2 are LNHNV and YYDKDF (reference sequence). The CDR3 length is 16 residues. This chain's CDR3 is CATSRITGTGTDTQYF. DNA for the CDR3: TGTGCCACCAGCAGGATCACCGGGACAGGCACAGATACGCAGTATTTT.

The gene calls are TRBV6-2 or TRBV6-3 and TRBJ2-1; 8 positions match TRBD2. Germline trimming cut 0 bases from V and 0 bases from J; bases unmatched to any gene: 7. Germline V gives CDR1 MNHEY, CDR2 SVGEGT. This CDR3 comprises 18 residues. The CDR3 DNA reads TGTGCCAGCAGTTACTCCGCCGGGAGGGCGAGCTCCTACAATGAGCAGTTCTTC. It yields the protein CASSYSAGRASSYNEQFF.

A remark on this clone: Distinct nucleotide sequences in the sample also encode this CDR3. The CDR3, as DNA: TGTGCCAGCAGTTTAGCGGGAGGCGCCTACGAGCAGTACTTC. Its translation is CASSLAGGAYEQYF. This chain joins TRBV27 and TRBJ2-7; 8 bases align to TRBD2. J lost 2 bases, V lost 2 bases, and 2 bases had no gene match. Per germline, CDR1 MNHEY and CDR2 SMNVEV (reference sequence). This CDR3 comprises 14 residues.

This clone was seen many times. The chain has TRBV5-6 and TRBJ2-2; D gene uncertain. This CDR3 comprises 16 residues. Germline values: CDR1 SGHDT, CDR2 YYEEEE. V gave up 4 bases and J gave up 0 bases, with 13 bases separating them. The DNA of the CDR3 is TGTGCCAGCAGCCCCCCCGAGGCAGCGAACACCGGGGAGCTGTTTTTT. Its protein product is CASSPPEAANTGELFF.